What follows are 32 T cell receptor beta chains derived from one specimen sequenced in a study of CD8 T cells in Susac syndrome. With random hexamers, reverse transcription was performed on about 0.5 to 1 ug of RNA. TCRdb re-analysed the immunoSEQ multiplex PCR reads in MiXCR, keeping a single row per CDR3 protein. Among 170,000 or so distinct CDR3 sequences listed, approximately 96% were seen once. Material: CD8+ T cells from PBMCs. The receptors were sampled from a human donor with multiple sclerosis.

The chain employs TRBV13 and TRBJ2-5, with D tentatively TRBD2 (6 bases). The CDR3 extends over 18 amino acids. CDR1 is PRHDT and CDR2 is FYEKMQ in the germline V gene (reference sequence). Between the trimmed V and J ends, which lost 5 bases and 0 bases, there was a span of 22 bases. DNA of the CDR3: TGTGCCAGCAGCCCAAGGGTAGCGGCCCATGGGGACCAAGAGACCCAGTACTTC. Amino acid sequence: CASSPRVAAHGDQETQYF.

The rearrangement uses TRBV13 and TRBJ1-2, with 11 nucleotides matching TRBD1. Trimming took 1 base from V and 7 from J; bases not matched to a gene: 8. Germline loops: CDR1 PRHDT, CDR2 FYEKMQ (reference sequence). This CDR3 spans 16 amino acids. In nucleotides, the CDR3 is TGTGCCAGCAGCTTAGAACAGGGACAGGGGGGTAGTGGCTACACCTTC. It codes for CASSLEQGQGGSGYTF.

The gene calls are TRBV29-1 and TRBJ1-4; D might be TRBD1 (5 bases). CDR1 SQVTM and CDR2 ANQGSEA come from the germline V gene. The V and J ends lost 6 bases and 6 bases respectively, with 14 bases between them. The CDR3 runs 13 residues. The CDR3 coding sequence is TGCAGCGTGATCAGGGTAGCGGATGAAAAACTGTTTTTT. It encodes CSVIRVADEKLFF.

The CDR3 DNA reads as TGTGCCAGCAGTTTACTTCCCCCCGGCTACAATGAGCAGTTCTTC. Translated, it gives CASSLLPPGYNEQFF. J is TRBJ2-1 and V is TRBV27; D unclear. The germline CDR1 and CDR2 sequences are MNHEY and SMNVEV (reference sequence). The CDR3 is 15 amino acids. Trimming left V 2 bases short and J 3 bases short, with 11 bases between.

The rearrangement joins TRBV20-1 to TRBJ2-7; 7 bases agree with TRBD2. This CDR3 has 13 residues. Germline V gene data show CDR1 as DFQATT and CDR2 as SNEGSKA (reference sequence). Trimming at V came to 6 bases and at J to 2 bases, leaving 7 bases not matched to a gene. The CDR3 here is CSARRAGAYEQYF. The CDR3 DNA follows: TGCAGTGCCCGGCGGGCGGGAGCCTACGAGCAGTACTTC.

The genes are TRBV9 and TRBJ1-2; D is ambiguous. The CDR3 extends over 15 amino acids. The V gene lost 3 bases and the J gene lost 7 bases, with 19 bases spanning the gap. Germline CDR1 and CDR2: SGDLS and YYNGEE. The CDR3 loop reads CASSASGVVWSGYTF. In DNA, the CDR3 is TGTGCCAGCAGCGCCTCCGGGGTAGTATGGTCTGGCTACACCTTC.

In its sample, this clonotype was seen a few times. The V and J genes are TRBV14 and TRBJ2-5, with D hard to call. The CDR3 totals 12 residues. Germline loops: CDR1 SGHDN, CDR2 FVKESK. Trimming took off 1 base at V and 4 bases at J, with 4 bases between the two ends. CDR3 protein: CASSQVRETQYF. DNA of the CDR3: TGTGCCAGCAGCCAAGTTCGAGAGACCCAGTACTTC.

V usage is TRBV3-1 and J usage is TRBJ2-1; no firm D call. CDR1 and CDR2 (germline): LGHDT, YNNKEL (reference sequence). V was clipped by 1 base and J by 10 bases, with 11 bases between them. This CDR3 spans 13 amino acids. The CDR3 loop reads CASSQALLGEQFF. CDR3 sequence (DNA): TGTGCCAGCAGCCAAGCCCTTCTCGGAGAGCAGTTCTTC.

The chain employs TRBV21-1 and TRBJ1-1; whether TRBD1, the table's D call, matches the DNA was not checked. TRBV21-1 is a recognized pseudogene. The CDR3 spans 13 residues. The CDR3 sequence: CASSKVTGTEAFF. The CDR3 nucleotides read TGTGCCAGCAGCAAAGTCACAGGGACTGAAGCTTTCTTT.

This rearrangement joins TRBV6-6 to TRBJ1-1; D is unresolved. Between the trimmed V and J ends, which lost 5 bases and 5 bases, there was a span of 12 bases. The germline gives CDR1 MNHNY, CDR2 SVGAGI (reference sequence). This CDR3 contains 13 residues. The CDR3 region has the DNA TGTGCCAGCAGTGATGTAAGTTTTACTGAAGCTTTCTTT. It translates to CASSDVSFTEAFF.

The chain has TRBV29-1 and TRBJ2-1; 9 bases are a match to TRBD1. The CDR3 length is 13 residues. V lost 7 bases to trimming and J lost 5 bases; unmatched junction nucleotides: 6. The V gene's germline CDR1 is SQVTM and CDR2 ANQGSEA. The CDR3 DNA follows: TGCAGCGAAGGACAGGGGTTTAACAATGAGCAGTTCTTC. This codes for CSEGQGFNNEQFF.

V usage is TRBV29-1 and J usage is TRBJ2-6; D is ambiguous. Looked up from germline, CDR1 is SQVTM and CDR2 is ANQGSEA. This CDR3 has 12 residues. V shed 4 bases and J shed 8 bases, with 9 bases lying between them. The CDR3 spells CSVVSSPNVLTF. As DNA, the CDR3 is TGCAGCGTTGTTTCCAGCCCCAACGTCCTGACTTTC.

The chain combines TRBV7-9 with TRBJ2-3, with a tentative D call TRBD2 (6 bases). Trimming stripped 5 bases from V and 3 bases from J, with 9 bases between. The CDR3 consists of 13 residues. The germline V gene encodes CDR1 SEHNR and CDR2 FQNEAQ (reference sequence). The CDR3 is CASSVLATDTQYF. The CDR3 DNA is TGTGCCAGCAGCGTACTAGCTACAGATACGCAGTATTTT.

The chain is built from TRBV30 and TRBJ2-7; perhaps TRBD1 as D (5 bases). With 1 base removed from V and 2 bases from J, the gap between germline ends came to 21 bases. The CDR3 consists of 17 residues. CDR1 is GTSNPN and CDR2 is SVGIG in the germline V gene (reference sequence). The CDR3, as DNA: TGTGCCTGGAGTGCCGACTCGACAGCTATTCCAACCTACGAGCAGTACTTC. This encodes CAWSADSTAIPTYEQYF.

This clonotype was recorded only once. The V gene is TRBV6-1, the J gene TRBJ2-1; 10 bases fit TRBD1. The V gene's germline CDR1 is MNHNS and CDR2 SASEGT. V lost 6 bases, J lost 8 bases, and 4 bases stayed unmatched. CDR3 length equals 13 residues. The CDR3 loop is CASSAGTGDEQFF. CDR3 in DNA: TGTGCCAGCAGCGCCGGGACAGGGGATGAGCAGTTCTTC.

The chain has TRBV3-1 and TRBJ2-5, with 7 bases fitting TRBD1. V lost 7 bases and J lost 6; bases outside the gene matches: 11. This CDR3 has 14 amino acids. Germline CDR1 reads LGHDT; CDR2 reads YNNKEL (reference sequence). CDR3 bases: TGTGCCAGCACCGCCTTGACAGGGTTAAAGACCCAGTACTTC. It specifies CASTALTGLKTQYF.

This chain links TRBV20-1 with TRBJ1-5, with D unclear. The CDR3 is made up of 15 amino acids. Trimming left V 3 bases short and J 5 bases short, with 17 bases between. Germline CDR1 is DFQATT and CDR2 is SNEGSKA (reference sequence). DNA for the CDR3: TGCAGTGCTAGGCCCTCCGTGGGGTCGGATCAGCCCCAGCATTTT. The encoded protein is CSARPSVGSDQPQHF.

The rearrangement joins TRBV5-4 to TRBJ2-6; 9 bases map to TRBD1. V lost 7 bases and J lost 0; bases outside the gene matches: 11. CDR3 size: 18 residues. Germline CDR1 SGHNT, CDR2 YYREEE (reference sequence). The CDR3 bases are TGTGCCAGCGACTCGGGGGACAGGGCGACCTCTGGGGCCAACGTCCTGACTTTC. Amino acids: CASDSGDRATSGANVLTF.

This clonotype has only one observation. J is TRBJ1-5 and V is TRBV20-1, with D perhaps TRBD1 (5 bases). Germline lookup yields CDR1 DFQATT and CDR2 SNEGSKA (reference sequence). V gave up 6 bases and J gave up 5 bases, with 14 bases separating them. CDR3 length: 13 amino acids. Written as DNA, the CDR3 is TGCAGTGCCCGAAGAGGGGTAGATCAGCCCCAGCATTTT. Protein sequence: CSARRGVDQPQHF.

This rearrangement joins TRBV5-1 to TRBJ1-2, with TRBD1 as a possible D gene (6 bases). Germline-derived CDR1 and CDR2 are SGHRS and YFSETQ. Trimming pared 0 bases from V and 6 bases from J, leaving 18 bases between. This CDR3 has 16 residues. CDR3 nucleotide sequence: TGCGCCAGCAGCTTGGTCTTACCTTCAGGGGCAGATGGCTACACCTTC. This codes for CASSLVLPSGADGYTF.

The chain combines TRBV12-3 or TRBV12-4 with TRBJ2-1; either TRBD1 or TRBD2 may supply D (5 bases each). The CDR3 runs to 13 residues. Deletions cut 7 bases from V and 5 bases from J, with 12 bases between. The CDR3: CASKRDGDNEQFF. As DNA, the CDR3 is TGTGCCAGCAAGAGGGACGGAGACAATGAGCAGTTCTTC.

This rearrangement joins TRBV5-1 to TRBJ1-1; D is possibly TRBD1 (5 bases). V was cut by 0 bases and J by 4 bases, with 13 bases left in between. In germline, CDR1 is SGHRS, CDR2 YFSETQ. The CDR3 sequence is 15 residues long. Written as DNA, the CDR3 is TGCGCCAGCAGCTTGGCGGATGGGGGTCCCACTGAAGCTTTCTTT. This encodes CASSLADGGPTEAFF. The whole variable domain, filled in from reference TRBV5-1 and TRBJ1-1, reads KAGVTQTPRYLIKTRGQQVTLSCSPISGHRSVSWYQQTPGQGLQFLFEYFSETQRNKGNFPGRFSGRQFSNSRSEMNVSTLELGDSALYLCASSLADGGPTEAFFGQGTRLTVV.

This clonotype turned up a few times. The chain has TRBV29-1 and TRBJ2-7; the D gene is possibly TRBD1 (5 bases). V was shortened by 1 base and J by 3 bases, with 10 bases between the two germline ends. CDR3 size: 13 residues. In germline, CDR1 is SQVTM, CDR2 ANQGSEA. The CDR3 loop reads CSVEGGHLYEQYF. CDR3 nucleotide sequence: TGCAGCGTTGAAGGGGGCCATCTCTACGAGCAGTACTTC.

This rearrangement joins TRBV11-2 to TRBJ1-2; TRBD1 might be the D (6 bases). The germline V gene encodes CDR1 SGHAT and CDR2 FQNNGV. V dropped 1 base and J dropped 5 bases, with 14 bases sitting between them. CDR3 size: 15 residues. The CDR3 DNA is TGTGCCAGCAGCTTAGGCACGAGGGGGACTTATGGCTACACCTTC. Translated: CASSLGTRGTYGYTF.

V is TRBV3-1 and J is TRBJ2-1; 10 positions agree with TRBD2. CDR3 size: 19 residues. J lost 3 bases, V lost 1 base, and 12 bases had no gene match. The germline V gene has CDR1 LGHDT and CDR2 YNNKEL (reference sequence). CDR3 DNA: TGTGCCAGCAGCCAAGGGGTCCCGTCTAGCGGGAGTAACTACAATGAGCAGTTCTTC. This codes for CASSQGVPSSGSNYNEQFF.

The CDR3 coding sequence is TGTGCCAGCACCGGGGGGTACGGGAATCAGCCCCAGCATTTT. Its protein is CASTGGYGNQPQHF. V is TRBV6-6 and J is TRBJ1-5; the D gene is possibly TRBD1 (5 bases). Germline V gives CDR1 MNHNY, CDR2 SVGAGI (reference sequence). The CDR3 is 14 residues long. V lost 7 bases and J 4 bases, leaving 14 bases between the germline ends.

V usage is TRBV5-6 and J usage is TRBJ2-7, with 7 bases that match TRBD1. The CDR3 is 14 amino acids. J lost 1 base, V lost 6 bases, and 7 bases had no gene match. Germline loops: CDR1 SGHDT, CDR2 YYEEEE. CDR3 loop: CASTWGQRSYEQYF. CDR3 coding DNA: TGTGCCAGCACCTGGGGACAGAGGTCCTACGAGCAGTACTTC.

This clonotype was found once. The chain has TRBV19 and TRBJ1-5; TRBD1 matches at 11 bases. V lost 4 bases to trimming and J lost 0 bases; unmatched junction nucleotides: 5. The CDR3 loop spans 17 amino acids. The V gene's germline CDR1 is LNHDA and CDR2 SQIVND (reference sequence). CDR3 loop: CASSTGDRGYSNQPQHF. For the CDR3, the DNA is TGTGCCAGTAGTACCGGGGACAGGGGGTATAGCAATCAGCCCCAGCATTTT.

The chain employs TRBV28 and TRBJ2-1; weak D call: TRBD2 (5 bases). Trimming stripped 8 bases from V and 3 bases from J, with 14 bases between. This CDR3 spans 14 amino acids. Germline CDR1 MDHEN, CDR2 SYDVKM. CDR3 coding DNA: TGTGCCAGCGCCGGGGAGTTGGACTACAATGAGCAGTTCTTC. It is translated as CASAGELDYNEQFF.

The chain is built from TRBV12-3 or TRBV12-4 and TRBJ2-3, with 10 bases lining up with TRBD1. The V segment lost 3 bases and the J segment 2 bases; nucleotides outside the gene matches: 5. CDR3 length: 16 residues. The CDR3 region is CASSFPGTGDTDTQYF. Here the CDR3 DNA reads TGTGCCAGCAGTTTTCCCGGGACAGGGGACACAGATACGCAGTATTTT.

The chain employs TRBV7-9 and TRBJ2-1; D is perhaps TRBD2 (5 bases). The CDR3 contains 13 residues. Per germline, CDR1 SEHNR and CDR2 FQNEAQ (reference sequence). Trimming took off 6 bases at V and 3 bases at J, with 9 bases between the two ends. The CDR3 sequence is CASRDGLYNEQFF. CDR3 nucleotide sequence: TGTGCCAGCAGGGACGGACTCTACAATGAGCAGTTCTTC.

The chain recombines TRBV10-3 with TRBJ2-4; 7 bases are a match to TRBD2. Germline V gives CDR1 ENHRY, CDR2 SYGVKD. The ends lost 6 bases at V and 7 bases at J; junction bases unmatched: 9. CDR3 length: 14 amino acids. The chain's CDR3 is CAIRPGEGSNIQYF. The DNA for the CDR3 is TGTGCCATCAGACCGGGGGAGGGATCGAACATTCAGTACTTC.